This T cell receptor (beta chain) was identified in a study of T cells after yellow fever vaccination. Background on the study: SMART-Seq v4 Ultra Low Input served to prepare low-cell-number fractions.

Whole-study results and caveats: Only a minor proportion of clonotypes was detected across both CD4 and CD8 compartments. Re-detected after boosting: most primary clones, around 96% of CD4 and about 85% of CD8.

This clonotype has just a few counts. The target antigen is unknown. Between the trimmed V and J ends, which lost 2 bases and 2 bases, there was a span of 3 bases. This CDR3 contains 13 residues. From germline, CDR1 is SGHDN and CDR2 FVKESK. UMIs were added to TCR cDNA along with a universal primer site when it was made by 5'RACE template switching. TCRdb ran MiXCR on the 5' RACE reads and lists one entry per CDR3 protein. In the table there are some 390,000 distinct CDR3 sequences, approximately 5.7% of which are singletons. This sequence was found in a man aged 30 to 45 who received the YFV17D yellow fever vaccine. The specimen comprised PBMCs, sampled 5 days after the yellow fever booster vaccination. The V call is TRBV14, the J call TRBJ2-2; D call uncertain. For the CDR3, the DNA is TGTGCCAGCAGCCAAATTAACACCGGGGAGCTGTTTTTT. Protein: CASSQINTGELFF.